The 26 T cell receptor beta chains listed next were all sequenced from one sample in a study of regulatory T cells in long-lasting Graves disease (dated by TCRdb to the early 2020s). Library preparation used multiplex PCR. Reads for this sample came from an Illumina HiSeq 4000. To build TCR beta libraries, CDR3 regions were amplified by Arm-PCR using iRepertoire HTBI primers. TCRdb itself trimmed the public reads at Q25 with fastp, ran MiXCR and retained productive beta chains. Every entry covers one CDR3 protein and lists the most common genes and DNA from its rows. Present in this sample are fewer than 500,000 distinct CDR3 sequences, around 15% of which were seen just once. 9.5% to 15% of the sample comes from the top ten. The time point tag for this specimen amounts to: newly diagnosed GD, antithyroid drugs for less than 3 months. RNA was extracted from PBMCs in TRIzol for both TCR sequencing and RNA sequencing.

In addition, the sample was reused for a study of T cells in Graves' hyperthyroidism and ophthalmopathy.

The sample here was peripheral blood mononuclear cells (PBMCs), taken at new diagnosis, from a patient treated with antithyroid drugs. The receptors derive from a man between 40 and 49 years old with Graves disease. Donor details come from another sample of the same person, matched by shared clones.

The CDR3 here is CAWSVQGSNEQFF. The CDR3 DNA reads as TGTGCCTGGAGTGTACAGGGGTCTAATGAGCAGTTCTTC. The chain joins TRBV30 to TRBJ2-1; 7 nucleotides align to TRBD1. CDR1 is GTSNPN and CDR2 is SVGIG in the germline V gene (reference sequence). The CDR3 totals 13 residues. Trimming at V came to 0 bases and at J to 7 bases, leaving 3 bases not matched to a gene.

This clonotype was counted many times. This chain uses TRBV20-1 with TRBJ2-5; 7 positions match TRBD2. The CDR3 contains 15 residues. J gave up 5 bases and V 0 bases, and 9 bases lay outside the gene matches. The germline CDR1 and CDR2 sequences are DFQATT and SNEGSKA (reference sequence). Written as DNA, the CDR3 is TGCAGTGCTAGAGACGGCGGGGGAGGTGGGGAGACCCAGTACTTC. Protein product: CSARDGGGGGETQYF.

This clonotype was detected a few times. The conserved phenylalanine or tryptophan normally closing the CDR3 is absent here, so this likely arose from a read error. The chain carries TRBV29-1 and TRBJ2-1; D remains ambiguous. This CDR3 has 10 amino acids. Germline loops: CDR1 SQVTM, CDR2 ANQGSEA. V shed 4 bases and J shed 5 bases, with 3 bases lying between them. This CDR3 reads CSVGNNEQFL. CDR3 DNA sequence: TGCAGCGTTGGAAACAATGAGCAGTTCCTC.

This clonotype was detected ten times or more. The chain links TRBV20-1 to TRBJ1-5; tentative D call: TRBD1 (6 bases). Germline-derived CDR1 and CDR2 are DFQATT and SNEGSKA (reference sequence). There are 15 residues in the CDR3. The V gene lost 2 bases and the J gene lost 1 base, with 12 bases spanning the gap. The CDR3 DNA is TGCAGTGCTAGACTTTATGGACAGAGCAATCAGCCCCAGCATTTT. Translation gives CSARLYGQSNQPQHF.

Note on this clonotype: Germline is not matched at one junction end, which may reflect a read error. The chain employs TRBV19 and TRBJ2-6; weak D call: TRBD2 (6 bases). The germline CDR1 and CDR2 sequences are LNHDA and SQIVND (reference sequence). The length of the CDR3 is 16 residues. The CDR3 sequence is CANSMIGGSGANVLTF. CDR3 DNA sequence: TGTGCCAATAGTATGATCGGGGGCTCTGGGGCCAACGTCCTGACTTTC.

This clonotype came up a few times. The rearrangement uses TRBV14 and TRBJ2-1; D unclear. Germline V lookup: CDR1 SGHDN, CDR2 FVKESK. V was trimmed by 0 bases and J by 10 bases, leaving 10 bases between them. The length of the CDR3 is 13 residues. In DNA form, the CDR3 reads TGTGCCAGCAGCCAAGAGCTAGGCAACGAGCAGTTCTTC. Translated: CASSQELGNEQFF.

In its sample, this clonotype was seen a few times. V is TRBV29-1 and J is TRBJ2-1, with 12 bases that match TRBD2. There are 17 residues in the CDR3. The germline CDR1 and CDR2 sequences are SQVTM and ANQGSEA. Trimming at V came to 7 bases and at J to 3 bases, leaving 13 bases not matched to a gene. CDR3 bases: TGCAGCGGGGGGCAAGATCGACTAGCGGGAGTCTACAATGAGCAGTTCTTC. As protein: CSGGQDRLAGVYNEQFF.

The gene calls are TRBV20-1 and TRBJ2-5, with D uncertain. The V end lost 0 bases, the J end lost 3 bases, and 8 bases lay between the germline ends. CDR3 length equals 13 residues. CDR1 DFQATT and CDR2 SNEGSKA come from the germline V gene (reference sequence). CDR3 in DNA: TGCAGTGCTAGAGATTTAAGGGAAGAGACCCAGTACTTC. This sequence encodes CSARDLREETQYF.

This clonotype was found a few times. The chain combines TRBV5-1 with TRBJ2-1; a weak D match, TRBD2 (6 bases). Trimming took off 0 bases at V and 5 bases at J, with 12 bases between the two ends. The CDR3 spans 15 residues. In germline, CDR1 is SGHRS, CDR2 YFSETQ. Written as DNA, the CDR3 is TGCGCCAGCAGCTTGGTTGCGGGAAGTAACAATGAGCAGTTCTTC. Encoded protein: CASSLVAGSNNEQFF.

Many counts were recorded for this clonotype. The chain couples TRBV2 to TRBJ1-6; D not resolved. The CDR3 sequence is 12 residues long. The germline CDR1 and CDR2 sequences are SNHLY and FYNNEI. Trimming removed 7 bases at V and 11 bases at J, with 12 bases between. In nucleotides, the CDR3 is TGTGCCAGCATGGAAGGAGACCCACCCCTCCACTTT. Residues: CASMEGDPPLHF. Looking up the rest from reference TRBV2 and TRBJ1-6 gives the full variable domain: EPEVTQTPSHQVTQMGQEVILRCVPISNHLYFYWYRQILGQKVEFLVSFYNNEISEKSEIFDDQFSVERPDGSNFTLKIRSTKLEDSAMYFCASMEGDPPLHFGNGTRLTVT.

The chain recombines TRBV7-9 with TRBJ2-1; 10 bases fit TRBD2. CDR3 size: 16 residues. CDR1 and CDR2 (germline): SEHNR, FQNEAQ (reference sequence). The junction had 5 bases not matched to a gene; V was cut back by 0 bases and J by 6 bases. The CDR3 here is CASSLARSGRSNEQFF. In nucleotides, the CDR3 is TGTGCCAGCAGCTTAGCGCGTAGCGGGAGGTCCAATGAGCAGTTCTTC.

This clonotype was seen at least ten times. The J gene is TRBJ2-7, the V gene TRBV20-1, with D perhaps matching TRBD2 (6 bases). Trimming removed 3 bases from V and 0 bases from J, with 9 bases in between. This CDR3 region has 13 residues. From germline, CDR1 is DFQATT and CDR2 SNEGSKA (reference sequence). CDR3 bases: TGCAGTGCTAGTCTCGGGAGCTCCTACGAGCAGTACTTC. Protein sequence: CSASLGSSYEQYF.

On this clonotype itself: An end of the junction differs from the germline gene, which may be a read error. The chain uses TRBV7-9 and TRBJ2-1; no definite D call. Germline V gene sequence: CDR1 SEHNR, CDR2 FQNEAQ (reference sequence). CDR3 length: 12 residues. The CDR3 bases are TGTGCCAGCAGCTACCGAAATGGCACTTCGTACTTC. Its protein product is CASSYRNGTSYF.

This clonotype was detected many times. The V and J genes are TRBV20-1 and TRBJ2-2; D might be TRBD2 (6 bases). V dropped 6 bases and J dropped 7 bases, with 18 bases sitting between them. The CDR3 sequence is 14 residues long. Germline V gene data show CDR1 as DFQATT and CDR2 as SNEGSKA (reference sequence). CDR3 coding DNA: TGCAGTGCCCTAGCGCTAGAGAGGCGCGGGGAGCTGTTTTTT. This sequence encodes CSALALERRGELFF.

This clonotype was seen at least ten times. V and J are TRBV28 and TRBJ1-5, with TRBD1 matching 9 bases. The V gene end was trimmed by 4 bases and the J gene end by 4 bases; junction bases not matched to a gene: 8. There are 16 residues in the CDR3. Germline V CDR1 and CDR2: MDHEN, SYDVKM. CDR3 amino acids: CASSSRHRGRNQPQHF. CDR3 DNA sequence: TGTGCCAGCAGTTCGAGACACAGGGGGCGAAATCAGCCCCAGCATTTT.

This clonotype was picked up many times. V is TRBV28 and J is TRBJ2-5; D not certain. CDR3 length: 10 residues. Germline V gene sequence: CDR1 MDHEN, CDR2 SYDVKM. With 6 bases removed from V and 5 bases from J, the gap between germline ends came to 4 bases. The CDR3 nucleotides read TGTGCCAGCAGAAGGGAGACCCAGTACTTC. Its protein is CASRRETQYF. Full variable domain (outside the CDR3, taken from reference TRBV28 and TRBJ2-5): DVKVTQSSRYLVKRTGEKVFLECVQDMDHENMFWYRQDPGLGLRLIYFSYDVKMKEKGDIPEGYSVSREKKERFSLILESASTNQTSMYLCASRRETQYFGPGTRLLVL.

This clonotype was observed many times. CDR3 sequence (DNA): TGCAGTGCTAGAGATCTGGCAGGGGAGACTCAGCCCCAGCATTTT. It translates to CSARDLAGETQPQHF. V is TRBV20-1 and J is TRBJ1-5; possibly TRBD1 for D (6 bases). CDR3 length: 15 residues. Between the trimmed V and J ends, which lost 0 bases and 6 bases, there was a span of 15 bases. The germline gives CDR1 DFQATT, CDR2 SNEGSKA (reference sequence).

In its sample, this clonotype was seen a few times. This chain links TRBV29-1 with TRBJ2-2; TRBD1 might be the D (5 bases). This CDR3 has 16 residues. V was clipped by 1 base and J by 5 bases, with 17 bases between them. CDR1 and CDR2 from the germline V gene are SQVTM and ANQGSEA. The CDR3 spells CSVEGLQGRRTGELFF. In DNA form, the CDR3 reads TGCAGCGTTGAAGGGTTGCAGGGAAGGCGGACCGGGGAGCTGTTTTTT.

At least ten counts were recorded for this clonotype. V gene TRBV7-2 combines with J gene TRBJ2-1, with a weak D call TRBD2 (6 bases). Germline lookup yields CDR1 SGHTA and CDR2 FQGNSA. V shed 2 bases and J shed 4 bases, with 15 bases lying between them. The CDR3 extends over 16 amino acids. The CDR3 DNA sequence: TGTGCCAGCAGCTTACGGCTCGGAGGGGCGTACAATGAGCAGTTCTTC. Residues: CASSLRLGGAYNEQFF.

Comment on this clonotype: A much bigger clone sits one base away, suggesting this may be a read error. This chain uses TRBV7-8 with TRBJ1-5, with 11 bases that match TRBD1. Germline V gene data show CDR1 as SGHVS and CDR2 as FQNEAQ. The length of the CDR3 is 16 residues. The CDR3 nucleotides read TGTGCCAGCAGTTGGACAGGGGGCGTTCGCAATCAGCCCCAGCGTTTT. This translates into CASSWTGGVRNQPQRF.

This clonotype was counted at least ten times. The V gene is TRBV14, the J gene TRBJ2-1, with 11 nucleotides matching TRBD2. Trimming at V came to 4 bases and at J to 6 bases, leaving 8 bases not matched to a gene. CDR1 is SGHDN, CDR2 FVKESK, per germline. The CDR3 is 16 residues long. Here the CDR3 reads CASSPTSGSFLNEQFF. As DNA, the CDR3 is TGTGCCAGCAGCCCAACTAGCGGGAGCTTCCTCAATGAGCAGTTCTTC.

This clonotype was seen at least ten times. The chain employs TRBV3-1 and TRBJ2-7; D tentatively fits TRBD1 or TRBD2 (6 bases each). Trimming removed 1 base from V and 2 bases from J, with 15 bases in between. The CDR3 runs 16 residues. In germline, CDR1 is LGHDT, CDR2 YNNKEL (reference sequence). The CDR3 DNA sequence: TGTGCCAGCAGCCAAGTCTCGGGGGCAGGAGCCTACGAGCAGTACTTC. This gives the protein CASSQVSGAGAYEQYF.

This clonotype was observed a handful of times. The J gene is TRBJ2-3, the V gene TRBV6-1, with TRBD2 matching over 9 bases. Trimming at V came to 5 bases and at J to 2 bases, leaving 23 bases not matched to a gene. Germline CDR1 MNHNS, CDR2 SASEGT. This CDR3 has 21 amino acids. CDR3 loop: CASSLFPGLAKSAPDTDTQYF. The CDR3 DNA follows: TGTGCCAGCAGTCTATTTCCGGGACTAGCAAAAAGCGCGCCGGACACAGATACGCAGTATTTT.

This clonotype was picked up a small number of times. A junction boundary mismatches the germline segment, possibly from a read error. The rearrangement joins TRBV10-3 to TRBJ2-4; D is unresolved. CDR3 length: 15 amino acids. Germline V lookup: CDR1 ENHRY, CDR2 SYGVKD. The CDR3 region has the DNA TGTGCCAGCAGTTACCTGGGGTTTTCCAAAAACATTCAGTACTTC. Translation gives CASSYLGFSKNIQYF.

This clonotype was seen many times. The chain is built from TRBV18 and TRBJ2-1, with D unresolved. This CDR3 is 15 amino acids long. The germline V and J ends were trimmed by 3 bases and 0 bases, with 9 bases remaining between them. Germline CDR1 reads KGHSH; CDR2 reads LQKENI. CDR3 DNA sequence: TGTGCCAGCTCACCGTTGGCTTTCTCCTACAATGAGCAGTTCTTC. Translating gives CASSPLAFSYNEQFF.

In this sample, this clonotype turned up many times. The chain carries TRBV7-3 and TRBJ2-3; 8 positions agree with TRBD2. Germline V gene sequence: CDR1 SGHTA, CDR2 FQGTGA. CDR3 size: 17 residues. The junction had 13 bases not matched to a gene; V was cut back by 2 bases and J by 6 bases. The CDR3 loop is CASSLGARGRLFDTQYF. As DNA, the CDR3 is TGTGCCAGCAGCTTAGGAGCTCGCGGGAGGTTGTTTGATACGCAGTATTTT.